This T cell receptor beta chain was identified in a study of T cells after yellow fever vaccination. The wider study: Preparation used SMART-Seq v4 Ultra Low Input for the low-cell-number fractions.

Concerning this clonotype itself: As yet, its antigen is unknown.

Generation of TCR cDNA used 5'RACE template switching (which added a universal primer site and UMIs). Via MiXCR, TCRdb re-called the 5' RACE reads, giving one row per CDR3 protein. Of 120,000 or so distinct CDR3 sequences in the sample, 7.2% were seen once. Overall study results and limits: There was a small share of clonotypes that showed up in both the CD4 and CD8 compartments. The secondary response was weaker, and its peak arrived faster, on day 5 versus 15.

Trimming removed 4 bases from V and 3 bases from J; junction bases left unmatched: 14. The V gene's germline CDR1 is LNHDA and CDR2 SQIVND (reference sequence). The CDR3 is 17 residues long. This TCR derives from a man in his late teens or twenties who received the YFV17D yellow fever vaccine. Source: CD4+ T cells sorted from PBMCs, taken roughly 45 days after the first yellow fever vaccination. The chain is built from TRBV19 and TRBJ2-5; TRBD2 matches 7 bases. The CDR3 loop is CASSTVLAATAKETQYF. The CDR3 region has the DNA TGTGCCAGTAGTACCGTCCTAGCGGCCACTGCCAAAGAGACCCAGTACTTC.